These T cell receptor beta chains were read from a single sample in a study of cytomegalovirus exposure and HLA in healthy donors. Profiled with immunoSEQ multiplex PCR; TCRdb holds only in-frame clones, not every one. The sample shows approximately 150,000 clones, 78% of them seen only once. The specimen was PBMCs. These receptors originate from a young woman in good health and CMV-seropositive. CDR3s include the opening cysteine and the closing phenylalanine or tryptophan. A D gene is named only where the DNA matches it firmly. Rows give clone size only sometimes, using once, few, many, or a class for an expanded clone.

d_call clone_size j_call v_call cdr3_aa cdr3_nt
. . TRBJ2-7 TRBV5-6 CASSLRTPRYEQYF TGTGCCAGCAGCTTGAGGACACCGAGATACGAGCAGTACTTC
. . TRBJ2-6 TRBV4-1 CASSQEGGSGANVLTF TGCGCCAGCAGCCAAGAGGGGGGCTCTGGGGCCAACGTCCTGACTTTC
TRBD1 few TRBJ1-2 TRBV6-9 CASASQMDRLLGYTF TGTGCCAGCGCGTCTCAGATGGACAGGCTTCTTGGCTACACCTTC
. . TRBJ1-2 TRBV6-5 CASRGEGSAHYGYTF TGTGCCAGCAGAGGGGAGGGCAGTGCCCACTATGGCTACACCTTC
TRBD1 . TRBJ1-1 TRBV2 CASREYRGTEAFF TGTGCCAGCAGAGAATACAGGGGGACTGAAGCTTTCTTT
TRBD2 few TRBJ2-7 TRBV5-5 CASSLFGSGGPHEQYF TGTGCCAGCAGCTTGTTCGGTAGCGGGGGGCCCCACGAGCAGTACTTC
. few TRBJ1-6 TRBV30 CAFRGSLNSPLHF TGTGCCTTTCGCGGCTCCCTAAATTCACCCCTCCACTTT
. . TRBJ1-4 TRBV11-2 CASSQTATNEKLFF TGTGCCAGCAGCCAGACAGCAACTAATGAAAAACTGTTTTTT
TRBD1 . TRBJ1-1 TRBV6-1 CASKLTGGDSEAFF TGTGCCAGCAAATTGACAGGAGGGGACAGTGAAGCTTTCTTT
. . TRBJ2-7 TRBV19 CASSMAPQVSEQYF TGTGCCAGTAGTATGGCCCCCCAGGTGTCCGAGCAGTACTTC
. . TRBJ2-6 TRBV11-2 CASSLDGNSGANVLTF TGTGCCAGCAGCTTAGACGGGAACTCTGGGGCCAACGTCCTGACTTTC
TRBD1 . TRBJ1-2 TRBV5-4 CASSLPSGGRSNYGYTF TGTGCCAGCAGCTTGCCCTCAGGGGGCCGATCTAACTATGGCTACACCTTC
TRBD1 . TRBJ2-7 TRBV30 CAWSRQGEQYF TGTGCCTGGAGTAGACAGGGCGAGCAGTACTTC
. once TRBJ1-1 TRBV5-1 CASSRLQMNTEAFF TGCGCCAGCAGCCGTTTACAAATGAACACTGAAGCTTTCTTT
TRBD1 . TRBJ1-1 TRBV18 CASSPPTGGLNTEAFF TGTGCCAGCTCACCACCCACAGGGGGGTTGAACACTGAAGCTTTCTTT
. . TRBJ2-1 TRBV6-4 CASSDLLGKAIGEQFF TGTGCCAGCAGTGACCTACTAGGAAAGGCCATCGGTGAGCAGTTCTTC
. few TRBJ1-6 TRBV11-2 CASSFDRNYSPLHF TGTGCCAGCAGCTTCGACAGGAACTATTCACCCCTCCACTTT
. . TRBJ2-7 TRBV25-1 CASNVGDSSYEQYF TGTGCCAGCAATGTGGGTGACAGCTCCTACGAGCAGTACTTC
. . TRBJ1-6 TRBV9 CASSVTGSYNSPLHF TGTGCCAGCAGCGTAACAGGGTCCTATAATTCACCCCTCCACTTT
. . TRBJ2-3 TRBV11-2 CASSLDRSNTQYF TGTGCCAGCAGCTTAGATCGGTCAAATACGCAGTATTTT
. few TRBJ1-1 TRBV18 CASSFDRLNTEAFF TGTGCCAGCTCATTCGACAGATTGAACACTGAAGCTTTCTTT
. few TRBJ1-1 TRBV6-6 CASRSRSGTEAFF TGTGCCAGCAGATCTAGGAGCGGCACTGAAGCTTTCTTT
TRBD2 . TRBJ2-7 TRBV5-1 CASSFEGLAAYEQYF TGCGCCAGCAGCTTCGAAGGACTAGCGGCCTACGAGCAGTACTTC
. . TRBJ1-3 TRBV6-5 CASGILDNSGNTIYF TGTGCCAGCGGGATCCTGGACAACTCTGGAAACACCATATATTTT
TRBD2 few TRBJ2-7 TRBV9 CASSSRTSGDEQYF TGTGCCAGCAGCTCCCGGACTAGCGGGGACGAGCAGTACTTC
. . TRBJ1-2 TRBV5-8 CASSFPGWNGYTF TGTGCCAGCAGCTTCCCGGGTTGGAATGGCTACACCTTC
TRBD2 . TRBJ2-5 TRBV29-1 CSVENLLAGGIYEQHF TGCAGCGTTGAAAACCTACTAGCGGGGGGAATCTACGAGCAGCACTTC
TRBD1 . TRBJ2-3 TRBV5-1 CASSLEGQGVNTQYF TGCGCCAGCAGCTTGGAGGGACAGGGAGTAAATACGCAGTATTTT
TRBD1 . TRBJ2-6 TRBV5-4 CASSYRYRGSGANVLTF TGTGCCAGCAGCTATCGTTACAGGGGATCTGGGGCCAACGTCCTGACTTTC